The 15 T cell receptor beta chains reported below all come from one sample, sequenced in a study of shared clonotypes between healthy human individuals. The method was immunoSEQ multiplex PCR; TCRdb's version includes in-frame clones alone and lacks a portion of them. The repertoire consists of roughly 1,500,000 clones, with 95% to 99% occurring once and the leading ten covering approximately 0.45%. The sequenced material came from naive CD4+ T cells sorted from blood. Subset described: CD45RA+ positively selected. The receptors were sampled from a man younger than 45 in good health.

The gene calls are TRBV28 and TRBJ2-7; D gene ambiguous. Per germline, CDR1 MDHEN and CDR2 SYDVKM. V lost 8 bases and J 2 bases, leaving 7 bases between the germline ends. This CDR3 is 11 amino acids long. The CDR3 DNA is TGTGCCAGCGCCACGGCCTACGAGCAGTACTTC. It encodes CASATAYEQYF. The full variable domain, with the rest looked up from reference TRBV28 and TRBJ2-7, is DVKVTQSSRYLVKRTGEKVFLECVQDMDHENMFWYRQDPGLGLRLIYFSYDVKMKEKGDIPEGYSVSREKKERFSLILESASTNQTSMYLCASATAYEQYFGPGTRLTVT.

The CDR3 region has the DNA TGTGCCAGCAGTCAACCCCCATCCGGGACCCAGTACTTC. Translating it yields CASSQPPSGTQYF. This rearrangement joins TRBV6-5 to TRBJ2-5, with D unresolved. The CDR3 runs to 13 residues. Germline CDR1 MNHEY, CDR2 SVGAGI. Trimming removed 5 bases from V and 7 bases from J, with 14 bases in between.

CDR3 loop: CATSRDREAGGPREQYF. The CDR3, as DNA: TGTGCCACCAGCAGAGATCGTGAAGCGGGAGGGCCGCGGGAGCAGTACTTC. The rearrangement links TRBV15 to TRBJ2-7; 10 bases fit TRBD2. CDR1 LNHNV and CDR2 YYDKDF come from the germline V gene (reference sequence). The V gene end was trimmed by 0 bases and the J gene end by 7 bases; junction bases not matched to a gene: 12. There are 17 residues in the CDR3.

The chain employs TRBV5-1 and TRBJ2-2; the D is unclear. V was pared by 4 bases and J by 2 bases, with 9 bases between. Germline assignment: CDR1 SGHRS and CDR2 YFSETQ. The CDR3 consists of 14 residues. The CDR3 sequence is CASSVPQNTGELFF. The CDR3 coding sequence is TGCGCCAGCAGCGTGCCGCAAAACACCGGGGAGCTGTTTTTT.

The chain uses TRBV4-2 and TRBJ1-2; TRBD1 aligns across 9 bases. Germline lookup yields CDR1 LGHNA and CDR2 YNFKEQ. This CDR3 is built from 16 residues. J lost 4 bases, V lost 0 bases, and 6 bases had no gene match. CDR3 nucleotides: TGTGCCAGCAGCCAAGATGGGACAGGGTCTGCCTATGGCTACACCTTC. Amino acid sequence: CASSQDGTGSAYGYTF.

The CDR3 region is CASSLLPPDTQYF. In DNA, the CDR3 is TGTGCCAGCAGCTTACTCCCGCCAGATACGCAGTATTTT. The rearrangement links TRBV11-3 to TRBJ2-3, with D unresolved. Trimming shortened V by 2 bases and J by 4 bases, and 7 bases separated the two germline ends. The CDR3 extends over 13 amino acids. CDR1 is SGHNT and CDR2 is YENEEA in the germline V gene.

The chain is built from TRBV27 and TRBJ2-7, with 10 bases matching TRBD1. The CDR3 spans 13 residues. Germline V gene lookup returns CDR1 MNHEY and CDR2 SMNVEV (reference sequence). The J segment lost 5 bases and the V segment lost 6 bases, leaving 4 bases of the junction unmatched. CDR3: CASSRDRGHEQYF. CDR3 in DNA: TGTGCCAGCAGCCGGGACAGGGGCCACGAGCAGTACTTC.

CDR3 sequence reads: CASSSPPGGPNEQFF. The DNA of the CDR3 is TGTGCCAGCAGTTCCCCCCCGGGAGGGCCCAATGAGCAGTTCTTC. This rearrangement joins TRBV6-5 to TRBJ2-1, with 8 bases fitting TRBD2. The CDR3 sequence is 15 residues long. The V gene end was trimmed by 4 bases and the J gene end by 6 bases; junction bases not matched to a gene: 8. Germline CDR1 is MNHEY and CDR2 is SVGAGI.

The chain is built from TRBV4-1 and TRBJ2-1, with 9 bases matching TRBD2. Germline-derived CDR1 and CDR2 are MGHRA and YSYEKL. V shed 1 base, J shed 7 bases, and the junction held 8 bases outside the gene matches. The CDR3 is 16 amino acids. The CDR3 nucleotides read TGCGCCAGCAGCCAAGCCGTAGCGGGAGTTAGGAATGAGCAGTTCTTC. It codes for CASSQAVAGVRNEQFF.

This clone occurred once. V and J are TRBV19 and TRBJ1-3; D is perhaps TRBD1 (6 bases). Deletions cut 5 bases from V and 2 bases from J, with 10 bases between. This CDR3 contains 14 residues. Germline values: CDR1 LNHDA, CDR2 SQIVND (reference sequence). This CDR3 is CASSPQGTGNTIYF. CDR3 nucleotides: TGTGCCAGTAGTCCTCAGGGGACTGGAAACACCATATATTTT.

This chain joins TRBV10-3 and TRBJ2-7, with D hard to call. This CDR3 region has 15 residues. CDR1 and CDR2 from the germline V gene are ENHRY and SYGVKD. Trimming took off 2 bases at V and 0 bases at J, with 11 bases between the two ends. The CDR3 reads CAISEMAASSYEQYF. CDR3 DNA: TGTGCCATCAGTGAGATGGCGGCAAGCTCCTACGAGCAGTACTTC.

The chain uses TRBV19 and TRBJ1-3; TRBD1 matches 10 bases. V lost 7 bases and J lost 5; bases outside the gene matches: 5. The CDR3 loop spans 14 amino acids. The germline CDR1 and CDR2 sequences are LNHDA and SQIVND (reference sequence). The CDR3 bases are TGTGCCAGTACCGAGACAGGGGGCCGAAACACCATATATTTT. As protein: CASTETGGRNTIYF. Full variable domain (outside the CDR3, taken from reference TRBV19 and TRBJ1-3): DGGITQSPKYLFRKEGQNVTLSCEQNLNHDAMYWYRQDPGQGLRLIYYSQIVNDFQKGDIAEGYSVSREKKESFPLTVTSAQKNPTAFYLCASTETGGRNTIYFGEGSWLTVV.

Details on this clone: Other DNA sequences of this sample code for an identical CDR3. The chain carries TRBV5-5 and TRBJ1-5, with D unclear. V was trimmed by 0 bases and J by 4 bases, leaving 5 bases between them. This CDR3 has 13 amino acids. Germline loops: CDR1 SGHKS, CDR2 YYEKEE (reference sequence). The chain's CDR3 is CASSLAGNQPQHF. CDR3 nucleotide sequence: TGTGCCAGCAGCTTGGCTGGGAATCAGCCCCAGCATTTT.

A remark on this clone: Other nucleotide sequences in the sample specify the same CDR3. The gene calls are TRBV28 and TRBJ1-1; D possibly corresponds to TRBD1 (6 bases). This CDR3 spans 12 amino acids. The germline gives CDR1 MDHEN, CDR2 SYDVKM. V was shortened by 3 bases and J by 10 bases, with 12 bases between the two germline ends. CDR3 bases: TGTGCCAGCAGTTTTCCGGGGGCGAGAGCTTTCTTT. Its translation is CASSFPGARAFF.

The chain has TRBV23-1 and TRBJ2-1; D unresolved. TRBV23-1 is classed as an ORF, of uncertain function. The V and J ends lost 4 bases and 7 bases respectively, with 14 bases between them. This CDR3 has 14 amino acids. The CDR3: CASSPVRPVNEQFF. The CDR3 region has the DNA TGCGCCAGCAGTCCCGTTCGCCCCGTTAATGAGCAGTTCTTC.